Listed below are T cell receptor beta chains from one sample, sequenced in a study of blood T cell repertoires in COVID-19. Sequencing used immunoSEQ multiplex PCR; TCRdb keeps in-frame clones, though not all of them. Of hundreds of thousands of clones in the sample, 87% were seen once. The sample taken for sequencing was peripheral blood. Source of these receptors: a woman aged 45-65 years who had recovered from COVID-19. CDR3s include the opening cysteine and the closing phenylalanine or tryptophan. Fields, in order: CDR3 protein, CDR3 DNA, D gene, clone size, V gene, J gene. The D gene is left open where the match is weak. Size is omitted from some rows. Given values are once, few, many or a class for expanded clones.

CDR3aa: CASSIDSSNTGELFF
CDR3nt: TGTGCCAGCAGCATCGACAGCTCGAACACCGGGGAGCTGTTTTTT
d_gene: -
abundance: -
v_gene: TRBV28
j_gene: TRBJ2-2

CDR3aa: CASSVAGGRQETQYF
CDR3nt: TGTGCCAGCAGCGTAGCCGGGGGAAGGCAAGAGACCCAGTACTTC
d_gene: -
abundance: -
v_gene: TRBV9
j_gene: TRBJ2-5

CDR3aa: CASSILQGARGNEQFF
CDR3nt: TGTGCCAGTAGTATTCTTCAGGGGGCGCGTGGTAATGAGCAGTTCTTC
d_gene: TRBD1
abundance: -
v_gene: TRBV19
j_gene: TRBJ2-1

CDR3aa: CASSFLDRGQFF
CDR3nt: TGTGCCAGCAGCTTCCTCGACAGGGGGCAGTTCTTC
d_gene: TRBD1
abundance: -
v_gene: TRBV7-2
j_gene: TRBJ2-1

CDR3aa: CASSLTSGGPAETQYF
CDR3nt: TGTGCCAGCAGCTTGACTAGCGGGGGGCCGGCAGAGACCCAGTACTTC
d_gene: TRBD2
abundance: -
v_gene: TRBV7-9
j_gene: TRBJ2-5

CDR3aa: CASSSLVRGTVSYEQYF
CDR3nt: TGTGCCAGCAGCTCGCTAGTCCGAGGGACAGTTTCCTACGAGCAGTACTTC
d_gene: TRBD1
abundance: -
v_gene: TRBV28
j_gene: TRBJ2-7

CDR3aa: CASSLVTGDTQYF
CDR3nt: TGCGCCAGCAGCTTGGTAACCGGGGATACGCAGTATTTT
d_gene: -
abundance: -
v_gene: TRBV5-1
j_gene: TRBJ2-3

CDR3aa: CASSSPSRDSPYEQYF
CDR3nt: TGTGCCAGCAGTTCCCCGTCCCGGGACAGCCCCTACGAGCAGTACTTC
d_gene: TRBD1
abundance: -
v_gene: TRBV6-5
j_gene: TRBJ2-7

CDR3aa: CASSGPTQGDTQYF
CDR3nt: TGCGCCAGCAGCGGACCCACGCAGGGAGATACGCAGTATTTT
d_gene: -
abundance: -
v_gene: TRBV4-1
j_gene: TRBJ2-3

CDR3aa: CASSLSAVSYEQYF
CDR3nt: TGTGCCAGCAGTTTATCGGCAGTCTCCTACGAGCAGTACTTC
d_gene: -
abundance: -
v_gene: TRBV27
j_gene: TRBJ2-7

CDR3aa: CASSPWGGVGELFF
CDR3nt: TGTGCCAGCAGCCCCTGGGGGGGCGTCGGGGAGCTGTTTTTT
d_gene: -
abundance: -
v_gene: TRBV6-2/TRBV6-3
j_gene: TRBJ2-2

CDR3aa: CASSIPGQRMRNEQFF
CDR3nt: TGTGCCAGTAGTATCCCGGGACAGAGAATGAGAAATGAGCAGTTCTTC
d_gene: TRBD1
abundance: -
v_gene: TRBV19
j_gene: TRBJ2-1

CDR3aa: CASSQDPGRWAGELFF
CDR3nt: TGCGCCAGCAGCCAAGATCCTGGGCGTTGGGCCGGGGAGCTGTTTTTT
d_gene: -
abundance: -
v_gene: TRBV4-3
j_gene: TRBJ2-2

CDR3aa: CASSVDAGNYGYTF
CDR3nt: TGTGCCAGCAGCGTAGATGCAGGGAACTATGGCTACACCTTC
d_gene: -
abundance: -
v_gene: TRBV9
j_gene: TRBJ1-2

CDR3aa: CASSYTSGSRRNMNEQFF
CDR3nt: TGTGCCAGCAGCTATACTAGCGGGTCACGTAGAAATATGAATGAGCAGTTCTTC
d_gene: TRBD2
abundance: -
v_gene: TRBV7-8
j_gene: TRBJ2-1

CDR3aa: CASSQDGRTGNTIYF
CDR3nt: TGCGCCAGCAGCCAAGATGGACGGACAGGAAACACCATATATTTT
d_gene: -
abundance: -
v_gene: TRBV4-3
j_gene: TRBJ1-3

CDR3aa: CATDLKQGGSSPLHF
CDR3nt: TGTGCCACCGATTTAAAACAGGGTGGAAGTTCACCCCTCCACTTT
d_gene: -
abundance: -
v_gene: TRBV27
j_gene: TRBJ1-6

CDR3aa: CASSVFGSRGEQYF
CDR3nt: TGTGCCAGCAGCGTCTTTGGGAGCAGGGGCGAGCAGTACTTC
d_gene: -
abundance: once
v_gene: TRBV9
j_gene: TRBJ2-7

CDR3aa: CASSLRGGTGELFF
CDR3nt: TGTGCCAGCAGCTTACGGGGGGGGACCGGGGAGCTGTTTTTT
d_gene: TRBD2
abundance: -
v_gene: TRBV11-3
j_gene: TRBJ2-2

CDR3aa: CASSLGRNAYEQYF
CDR3nt: TGTGCCAGCAGCTTAGGCAGGAATGCCTACGAGCAGTACTTC
d_gene: -
abundance: -
v_gene: TRBV7-2
j_gene: TRBJ2-7

CDR3aa: CSASSLAGGPEQFF
CDR3nt: TGCAGTGCTAGTAGCCTAGCGGGGGGTCCTGAGCAGTTCTTC
d_gene: TRBD2
abundance: -
v_gene: TRBV20-1
j_gene: TRBJ2-1

CDR3aa: CAIPGFPSTDTQYF
CDR3nt: TGTGCCATTCCAGGGTTCCCTAGCACAGATACGCAGTATTTT
d_gene: -
abundance: few
v_gene: TRBV7-9
j_gene: TRBJ2-3

CDR3aa: CASSSLRRGSSYEQYF
CDR3nt: TGTGCCAGCAGTTCCCTCCGGCGGGGAAGTTCCTACGAGCAGTACTTC
d_gene: -
abundance: -
v_gene: TRBV28
j_gene: TRBJ2-7

CDR3aa: CASSGTGNNEQFF
CDR3nt: TGCGCCAGCAGCGGGACAGGGAACAATGAGCAGTTCTTC
d_gene: TRBD1
abundance: -
v_gene: TRBV5-1
j_gene: TRBJ2-1

CDR3aa: CASSYSIGGSTGNTIYF
CDR3nt: TGTGCCAGCAGTTACTCGATAGGGGGCTCAACTGGAAACACCATATATTTT
d_gene: TRBD1
abundance: -
v_gene: TRBV6-2/TRBV6-3
j_gene: TRBJ1-3

CDR3aa: CSVAEFNMHEQFF
CDR3nt: TGCAGCGTTGCCGAATTCAACATGCATGAGCAGTTCTTC
d_gene: -
abundance: -
v_gene: TRBV29-1
j_gene: TRBJ2-1

CDR3aa: CASSQDREETQYF
CDR3nt: TGCGCCAGCAGCCAGGACAGGGAAGAGACCCAGTACTTC
d_gene: TRBD1
abundance: -
v_gene: TRBV4-3
j_gene: TRBJ2-5

CDR3aa: CASSLTVEETQYF
CDR3nt: TGTGCCAGCAGCTTAACGGTGGAAGAGACCCAGTACTTC
d_gene: -
abundance: -
v_gene: TRBV7-2
j_gene: TRBJ2-5

CDR3aa: CASSLDVRQGAGSYEQYF
CDR3nt: TGTGCCAGCAGCTTAGATGTTAGACAGGGGGCTGGTAGCTACGAGCAGTACTTC
d_gene: TRBD1
abundance: -
v_gene: TRBV11-2
j_gene: TRBJ2-7

CDR3aa: CASTSAGKETQYF
CDR3nt: TGTGCCAGCACCTCCGCAGGGAAAGAGACCCAGTACTTC
d_gene: -
abundance: -
v_gene: TRBV6-5
j_gene: TRBJ2-5

CDR3aa: CSVGTGDHEQYF
CDR3nt: TGCAGCGTTGGGACAGGGGATCACGAGCAGTACTTC
d_gene: TRBD1
abundance: -
v_gene: TRBV29-1
j_gene: TRBJ2-7

CDR3aa: CASSTGTPDVGELFF
CDR3nt: TGCGCCAGCAGCACCGGGACTCCCGACGTCGGGGAGCTGTTTTTT
d_gene: -
abundance: -
v_gene: TRBV4-3
j_gene: TRBJ2-2

CDR3aa: CATSAGQDTEAFF
CDR3nt: TGTGCCACCAGCGCCGGACAGGACACTGAAGCTTTCTTT
d_gene: TRBD1
abundance: -
v_gene: TRBV24-1
j_gene: TRBJ1-1

CDR3aa: CASSSQGSGYTF
CDR3nt: TGTGCCAGCTCCTCGCAGGGCTCTGGCTACACCTTC
d_gene: -
abundance: -
v_gene: TRBV6-5
j_gene: TRBJ1-2

CDR3aa: CASTPGGYPYEQYF
CDR3nt: TGTGCCAGCACCCCTGGCGGGTACCCCTACGAGCAGTACTTC
d_gene: -
abundance: -
v_gene: TRBV5-4
j_gene: TRBJ2-7